One T cell receptor (beta chain) is described in this entry. This sample was included in a study of blood T cell repertoires in COVID-19. Across the whole study: From T cells, B-cell-depleted T cells, or PBMCs came the material, which was cDNA or gDNA.

Assay: immunoSEQ multiplex PCR; the TCRdb copy retains only in-frame clones and omits some. This sample yields approximately 290,000 clones, of which approximately 90% are seen a single time; roughly 1.1% belongs to the top ten. CDR1 and CDR2 (germline): MNHEY, SMNVEV (reference sequence). The ends were cut back, 2 bases at V and 4 bases at J, with 9 bases in the middle. This CDR3 spans 14 amino acids. The genes are TRBV27 and TRBJ2-1, with no clear D. Material: PBMCs or T cells enriched from blood (not recorded which). This clonotype originated in a woman aged 25 to 39 who had recovered from COVID-19. CDR3 loop: CASSLASSYNEQFF. CDR3 bases: TGTGCCAGCAGTTTAGCGTCTTCTTACAATGAGCAGTTCTTC.